The source of this T cell receptor (beta chain) is a study of T cell responses to AZD1222 COVID-19 vaccine. Study findings and constraints: Clonal diversity was possibly underestimated; the donors were predominantly white British and more often female. The peak T cell response came first, and repertoires were sampled only after it.

As regards this clone: Its target is not known.

Germline values: CDR1 MNHEY, CDR2 SMNVEV (reference sequence). The CDR3 runs 14 residues. V lost 0 bases to trimming and J lost 4 bases, with 10 bases between them. Sequencing was performed with immunoSEQ multiplex PCR; in TCRdb, only in-frame clones are kept and a portion is missing. The sample lists about 76,000 clones; roughly 90% were seen once. The V and J genes are TRBV27 and TRBJ2-7; D is perhaps TRBD1 (5 bases). The source is an adult in good health. The sequencing used peripheral blood, collected on day 0 of MenACWY control vaccination. CDR3 residues: CASSLSTGPYEQYF. CDR3 in DNA: TGTGCCAGCAGTTTATCCACAGGCCCGTACGAGCAGTACTTC.